A single sample gave rise to the 10 T cell receptor beta chains below, sequenced in a study of blood T cell repertoires in COVID-19. Here immunoSEQ multiplex PCR was the method, and the copy in TCRdb shows in-frame clones only, minus some. The sample consists of around 100,000 clones, roughly nine tenths of them appearing once. Sequencing was done on a sample of peripheral blood. Receptor source: a man in his 60s with acute or convalescent COVID-19.

J is TRBJ2-1 and V is TRBV6-2 or TRBV6-3; the D gene is possibly TRBD2 (6 bases). V was trimmed by 0 bases and J by 7 bases, leaving 13 bases between them. From germline, CDR1 is MNHEY and CDR2 SVGEGT. The length of the CDR3 is 15 residues. The CDR3 sequence: CASSYSMTSQNEQFF. CDR3 in DNA: TGTGCCAGCAGTTACTCGATGACTAGTCAGAATGAGCAGTTCTTC.

The chain is built from TRBV19 and TRBJ2-2, with 10 bases identical to TRBD1. The germline gives CDR1 LNHDA, CDR2 SQIVND (reference sequence). V was clipped by 5 bases and J by 7 bases; unmatched bases: 13. The CDR3 covers 17 residues. This CDR3 reads CASSLRDRGGIYGELFF. As DNA, the CDR3 is TGTGCCAGTAGTCTCCGGGACAGGGGTGGAATTTACGGGGAGCTGTTTTTT. The full variable domain, rest sourced from reference TRBV19 and TRBJ2-2, is DGGITQSPKYLFRKEGQNVTLSCEQNLNHDAMYWYRQDPGQGLRLIYYSQIVNDFQKGDIAEGYSVSREKKESFPLTVTSAQKNPTAFYLCASSLRDRGGIYGELFFGEGSRLTVL.

The table lists this clone with a count of one. The chain combines TRBV5-1 with TRBJ1-2; a possible D gene is TRBD1 (5 bases). The CDR3 is 12 residues long. Trimming took off 5 bases at V and 8 bases at J, with 13 bases between the two ends. Germline CDR1 is SGHRS and CDR2 is YFSETQ. Here the CDR3 reads CASSLNQGGYTF. For the CDR3, the DNA is TGCGCCAGCAGTCTAAACCAGGGCGGCTACACCTTC.

The V call is TRBV19, the J call TRBJ2-1; D unresolved. V lost 3 bases and J 8 bases, leaving 11 bases between the germline ends. CDR1 and CDR2 from the germline V gene are LNHDA and SQIVND (reference sequence). The CDR3 is made up of 13 amino acids. The CDR3 loop reads CASSIASAHEQFF. The CDR3, as DNA: TGTGCCAGTAGTATCGCTAGTGCCCATGAGCAGTTCTTC.

The V and J genes are TRBV27 and TRBJ1-2; 8 nucleotides align to TRBD1. J was trimmed by 3 bases and V by 2 bases; bases with no gene match: 2. Per the germline V gene, CDR1 is MNHEY and CDR2 is SMNVEV (reference sequence). This CDR3 has 14 amino acids. In DNA, the CDR3 is TGTGCCAGCAGTTTAAACAGGGGGGACTATGGCTACACCTTC. Translated, it gives CASSLNRGDYGYTF.

The rearrangement uses TRBV20-1 and TRBJ1-2, with D tentatively TRBD1 (6 bases). CDR3 length: 11 residues. Between the trimmed V and J ends, which lost 7 bases and 2 bases, there was a span of 8 bases. Germline loops: CDR1 DFQATT, CDR2 SNEGSKA (reference sequence). Written as DNA, the CDR3 is TGCAGTGTCCAGGGGAACTATGGCTACACCTTC. Its translation is CSVQGNYGYTF.

The genes are TRBV24-1 and TRBJ1-2; D possibly corresponds to TRBD1 (6 bases). Trimming took 4 bases from V and 6 from J, leaving 11 bases between them. The CDR3 covers 13 residues. Germline CDR1 is KGHDR and CDR2 is SFDVKD. This CDR3 is CATSDGTSDGYTF. CDR3 nucleotide sequence: TGTGCCACCAGTGACGGGACAAGCGATGGCTACACCTTC.

The chain employs TRBV10-3 and TRBJ2-2; TRBD2 matches at 11 bases. Germline CDR1 and CDR2: ENHRY and SYGVKD. With V trimmed by 2 bases and J by 7 bases, 9 bases remained unmatched. The length of the CDR3 is 17 residues. CDR3 region: CAISEGTSGRGHGELFF. The CDR3 nucleotides are TGTGCCATCAGTGAGGGCACTAGCGGGAGAGGTCACGGGGAGCTGTTTTTT.

V gene TRBV6-1 combines with J gene TRBJ1-2; tentatively, D is TRBD1 (5 bases). The ends were cut back, 0 bases at V and 7 bases at J, with 6 bases in the middle. CDR1 and CDR2 (germline): MNHNS, SASEGT. The CDR3 contains 12 residues. CDR3 region: CASSEAGLGYTF. CDR3 DNA sequence: TGTGCCAGCAGTGAAGCGGGGCTTGGCTACACCTTC.

This rearrangement joins TRBV7-6 to TRBJ2-5; D possibly corresponds to TRBD2 (5 bases). V lost 5 bases to trimming and J lost 1 base, with 11 bases between them. Germline CDR1 and CDR2: SGHVS and FNYEAQ. The CDR3 consists of 14 residues. The CDR3 is CASSPSGFQETQYF. CDR3 coding DNA: TGTGCCAGCAGCCCGAGCGGATTCCAAGAGACCCAGTACTTC.